The 17 T cell receptor beta chains below come from one sample, sequenced in a study of T cells in narcolepsy. Data came from immunoSEQ multiplex PCR; TCRdb stores just in-frame clones and leaves some out. Seen here are 27,000 or so clones, about 84% observed once, and the top ten hold around 3.3%. The sample consisted of CD45RA- memory CD4+ T cells from PBMCs. Every receptor here comes from a human donor with narcolepsy.

This clone was seen only a few times. Here the CDR3 DNA reads TGTGCCAGCAGCGGGACTCGGCACGATGGATATGGCTACACCTTC. This codes for CASSGTRHDGYGYTF. The chain employs TRBV11-3 and TRBJ1-2; TRBD1 is a possible D gene (5 bases). Germline lookup yields CDR1 SGHNT and CDR2 YENEEA. CDR3 size: 15 residues. V was shortened by 5 bases and J by 5 bases, with 18 bases between the two germline ends.

The chain uses TRBV4-1 and TRBJ1-6, with 8 positions matching TRBD1. CDR1 MGHRA and CDR2 YSYEKL come from the germline V gene. CDR3 size: 16 residues. V lost 3 bases, J lost 8 bases, and 9 bases stayed unmatched. CDR3 sequence reads: CASSHAGQGWDSPLHF. The CDR3 DNA reads as TGCGCCAGCAGCCACGCCGGACAGGGTTGGGATTCACCCCTCCACTTT.

The chain couples TRBV7-9 to TRBJ1-6, with 9 bases lining up with TRBD1. Looked up from germline, CDR1 is SEHNR and CDR2 is FQNEAQ (reference sequence). V dropped 5 bases and J dropped 10; count of bases not matched to a gene: 6. The CDR3 contains 14 residues. CDR3 residues: CASSITGGESPLHF. CDR3 nucleotide sequence: TGTGCCAGCAGCATTACAGGGGGCGAATCACCCCTCCACTTT.

The chain recombines TRBV6-1 with TRBJ2-7; 7 nucleotides agree with TRBD2. V was clipped by 0 bases and J by 0 bases; unmatched bases: 5. This CDR3 spans 16 amino acids. Germline V gene lookup returns CDR1 MNHNS and CDR2 SASEGT. CDR3 sequence reads: CASSEAAGGGSYEQYF. As DNA, the CDR3 is TGTGCCAGCAGTGAAGCAGCGGGCGGGGGCTCCTACGAGCAGTACTTC.

This chain joins TRBV5-6 and TRBJ2-2; D is perhaps TRBD1 (6 bases). Per germline, CDR1 SGHDT and CDR2 YYEEEE. This CDR3 is 14 amino acids long. V lost 6 bases and J lost 4, with 13 bases in between. The CDR3, as DNA: TGTGCCAGCAACTTAGGGGGACCCACCGGGGAGCTGTTTTTT. Translated: CASNLGGPTGELFF.

CDR3 amino acids: CASSYGGGLQETQYF. In nucleotides, the CDR3 is TGCGCCAGCAGCTATGGCGGGGGACTCCAAGAGACCCAGTACTTC. This chain connects TRBV5-1 to TRBJ2-5, with TRBD2 identical over 7 bases. The CDR3 is made up of 15 amino acids. Germline V gives CDR1 SGHRS, CDR2 YFSETQ. V was clipped by 3 bases and J by 1 base; unmatched bases: 6.

The V and J genes are TRBV29-1 and TRBJ2-5, with no clear D. Trimming left V 5 bases short and J 2 bases short, with 9 bases between. The CDR3 totals 12 residues. Germline V gives CDR1 SQVTM, CDR2 ANQGSEA. CDR3 region: CSVHSSQETQYF. The CDR3 coding sequence is TGCAGCGTTCATAGTAGTCAAGAGACCCAGTACTTC.

V usage is TRBV13 and J usage is TRBJ1-1; TRBD1 matches at 7 bases. Germline V CDR1 and CDR2: PRHDT, FYEKMQ (reference sequence). V dropped 3 bases and J dropped 3; count of bases not matched to a gene: 4. The CDR3 length is 14 residues. The CDR3 nucleotides are TGTGCCAGCAGCTTCTCAGGGGGATACACTGAAGCTTTCTTT. Translated: CASSFSGGYTEAFF.

The V gene is TRBV6-1, the J gene TRBJ2-7; a weak D match, TRBD1 (6 bases). Trimming took 6 bases from V and 1 from J, leaving 16 bases between them. This CDR3 has 15 amino acids. Germline CDR1 reads MNHNS; CDR2 reads SASEGT. CDR3 loop: CASSRSPTGSYEQYF. The DNA for the CDR3 is TGTGCCAGCAGCCGTTCCCCGACAGGATCCTACGAGCAGTACTTC.

The chain employs TRBV10-2 and TRBJ2-1; 8 bases line up with TRBD2. V was clipped by 9 bases and J by 7 bases; unmatched bases: 14. Looked up from germline, CDR1 is WSHSY and CDR2 is SAAADI. There are 15 residues in the CDR3. The CDR3 reads CASSTGLGAGNEQFF. The CDR3 DNA follows: TGCGCCAGTTCGACGGGACTAGGGGCGGGAAATGAGCAGTTCTTC.

The chain uses TRBV28 and TRBJ2-5; possibly TRBD2 for D (5 bases). Trimming removed 3 bases at V and 2 bases at J, with 7 bases between. CDR3 size: 13 residues. Germline V gives CDR1 MDHEN, CDR2 SYDVKM. The CDR3 loop is CASSFWEQETQYF. The CDR3 coding sequence is TGTGCCAGCAGTTTTTGGGAGCAAGAGACCCAGTACTTC.

The chain links TRBV5-1 to TRBJ1-5; a weak D match, TRBD1 (5 bases). Germline V gene sequence: CDR1 SGHRS, CDR2 YFSETQ. V was clipped by 6 bases and J by 3 bases, with 19 bases between them. The CDR3 covers 16 residues. Written as DNA, the CDR3 is TGCGCCAGCACCCGCGGTTTGGGGGGAGACAATCAGCCCCAGCATTTT. Translation: CASTRGLGGDNQPQHF.

This rearrangement joins TRBV11-3 to TRBJ2-7; 13 bases agree with TRBD2. The CDR3 sequence is 16 residues long. CDR1 and CDR2 (germline): SGHNT, YENEEA. The V gene end was trimmed by 10 bases and the J gene end by 2 bases; junction bases not matched to a gene: 11. CDR3 amino acids: CATQRTSGGAAYEQYF. DNA of the CDR3: TGTGCCACTCAAAGGACTAGCGGGGGTGCGGCCTACGAGCAGTACTTC.

The CDR3 here is CASSFTKEQYF. The DNA for the CDR3 is TGTGCCAGCAGCTTTACGAAAGAGCAGTACTTC. The chain carries TRBV7-8 and TRBJ2-7; no clear D. The germline V gene encodes CDR1 SGHVS and CDR2 FQNEAQ. The CDR3 is 11 amino acids. Deletions cut 3 bases from V and 7 bases from J, with 7 bases between. Variable domain in full (rest from reference TRBV7-8 and TRBJ2-7): GAGVSQSPRYKVAKRGQDVALRCDPISGHVSLFWYQQALGQGPEFLTYFQNEAQLDKSGLPSDRFFAERPEGSVSTLKIQRTQQEDSAVYLCASSFTKEQYFGPGTRLTVT.

The CDR3 DNA reads as TGCGCCAGCAGAGATGGGGCTGCAACTAATGAAAAACTGTTTTTT. The encoded protein is CASRDGAATNEKLFF. The V gene is TRBV5-1, the J gene TRBJ1-4; weak D call: TRBD1 (5 bases). Trimming cost V 5 bases and J 0 bases, with 11 bases left between them. CDR3 length: 15 residues. From germline, CDR1 is SGHRS and CDR2 YFSETQ.

The rearrangement joins TRBV4-1 to TRBJ2-1; no firm D call. Germline V gene data show CDR1 as MGHRA and CDR2 as YSYEKL. The CDR3 spans 16 residues. V shed 0 bases and J shed 0 bases, with 9 bases lying between them. The DNA for the CDR3 is TGCGCCAGCAGCCAAGAACTAACGAGCTCCTACAATGAGCAGTTCTTC. Amino acids: CASSQELTSSYNEQFF.

Note on this clone: At the DNA level, this CDR3 is encoded by other sequences in the same sample as well. The CDR3 bases are TGCAGCGTTGGGGGGCAGGGGGGCGGGGAGCTGTTTTTT. It yields the protein CSVGGQGGGELFF. The gene calls are TRBV29-1 and TRBJ2-2, with D possibly matching TRBD1 (7 bases). Germline V gene lookup returns CDR1 SQVTM and CDR2 ANQGSEA. Trimming removed 4 bases at V and 7 bases at J, with 13 bases between. The CDR3 loop spans 13 amino acids.